This record covers a single TCR beta chain. The data originate from a study of T cell changes during pregnancy in multiple sclerosis. Profiled with immunoSEQ multiplex PCR; TCRdb holds only in-frame clones, not every one. There are tens of thousands of clones in the sample; roughly 88% occur only once, and 1.5% to 2% lies in the top ten. The CDR3 runs 16 residues. Germline loops: CDR1 MDHEN, CDR2 SYDVKM. Trimming shortened V by 8 bases and J by 3 bases, and 20 bases separated the two germline ends. This chain links TRBV28 with TRBJ1-5; D is unresolved. The material was peripheral blood, obtained in the first trimester of pregnancy. The sequence was collected from a female donor with multiple sclerosis, enrolled in a pregnancy study. The CDR3 DNA sequence: TGTGCCAGCCTGTGGGCTTTTGCGGGGTTCAATCAGCCCCAGCATTTT. Translated: CASLWAFAGFNQPQHF.